This T cell receptor beta chain originates from a study of T-cell memory formation after mild COVID-19. Study-level background: TCR clusters were mostly confined to one donor each. Whole-study results and caveats: Clones that contracted clustered mainly in CM and EM if CD4+ and in EMRA if CD8+. Memory from before infection featured some responding clones, which suggests cross-reactive memory joined.

Germline CDR1 reads ENHRY; CDR2 reads SYGVKD. The germline V and J ends were trimmed by 7 bases and 0 bases, with 15 bases remaining between them. This CDR3 contains 15 residues. There are a few counts of this clonotype. The antigen is undetermined. MiXCR, applied by TCRdb to the 5' RACE reads, yields one record per CDR3 protein. The repertoire holds a few hundred thousand distinct CDR3 sequences, with 15% to 20% as singletons. The specimen sequenced was PBMCs or a T cell subset sorted from them (not recorded which). V gene TRBV10-3 combines with J gene TRBJ1-1; maybe TRBD1 (5 bases). The origin of this receptor is a man younger than 35 who had mild COVID-19 (a few samples of this study predate the infection). Cell type and time point are not known. Here the CDR3 DNA reads TGTGCCATCAATAGAGGAGAGGGGATGAACACTGAAGCTTTCTTT. As protein: CAINRGEGMNTEAFF.